The present entry profiles one T cell receptor beta chain with its context. Assay used: immunoSEQ multiplex PCR; TCRdb lists only in-frame clones, some missing. This table has around 200,000 clones, roughly 90% appearing once. The data derive from a study of blood T cell repertoires in COVID-19. The overall study: The United States, Italy and Spain were the sources of the acute and convalescent COVID-19 samples.

The source of this sequence is a man in his forties with acute or convalescent COVID-19. Sequenced input: peripheral blood.

The CDR3: CASSLSMDRGKFSGYGYTF. As DNA, the CDR3 is TGTGCCAGCAGCTTATCCATGGACAGGGGCAAATTTTCCGGCTATGGCTACACCTTC. V is TRBV7-9 and J is TRBJ1-2; 9 nucleotides line up with TRBD1. Germline lookup yields CDR1 SEHNR and CDR2 FQNEAQ (reference sequence). CDR3 length: 19 amino acids. With V trimmed by 2 bases and J by 4 bases, 17 bases remained unmatched.